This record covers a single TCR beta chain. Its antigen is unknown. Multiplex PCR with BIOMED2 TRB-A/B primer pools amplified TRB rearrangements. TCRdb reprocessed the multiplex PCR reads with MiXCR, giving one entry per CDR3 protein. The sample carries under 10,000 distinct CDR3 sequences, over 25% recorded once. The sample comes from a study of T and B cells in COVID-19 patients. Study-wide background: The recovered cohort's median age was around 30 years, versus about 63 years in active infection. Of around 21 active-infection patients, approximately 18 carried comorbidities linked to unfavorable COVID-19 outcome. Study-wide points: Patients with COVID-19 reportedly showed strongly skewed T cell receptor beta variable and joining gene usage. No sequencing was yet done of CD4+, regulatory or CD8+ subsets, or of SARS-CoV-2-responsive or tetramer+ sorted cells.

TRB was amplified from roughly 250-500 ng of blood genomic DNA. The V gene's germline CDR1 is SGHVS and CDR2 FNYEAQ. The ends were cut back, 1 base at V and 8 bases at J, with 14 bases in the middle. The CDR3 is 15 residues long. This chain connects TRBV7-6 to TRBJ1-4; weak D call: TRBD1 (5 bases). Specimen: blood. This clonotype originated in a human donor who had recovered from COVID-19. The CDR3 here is CASSLVDGGEEKLFF. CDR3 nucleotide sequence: TGTGCCAGCAGCTTAGTAGACGGAGGGGAAGAAAAACTGTTTTTT.